Here is one T cell receptor (beta chain) with its context. Measured with immunoSEQ multiplex PCR; TCRdb has only the in-frame clones, and not every one. The repertoire holds 350,000 to 400,000 clones, with about 88% as singletons. The entry originates in a study of Ad26.COV2.S vaccination and SARS-CoV-2 variants. Treatment denoted: some 19 received Ad26.COV2.S at low or high dose, single or two shots; a few received placebo; per-sample allocation not given. After the first vaccine or placebo injection, samples were drawn on day 63. The TCR comes from a person between 18 and 60 years old who received the Ad26.COV2.S COVID-19 vaccine or a placebo. Sequencing used peripheral blood, obtained in a trial of Ad26.COV2.S vaccine versus placebo.

CDR3 DNA: TGTGCCACCAGCAGGCCTTCGGGGGTAGGGAAAGCTTTCTTT. Translation gives CATSRPSGVGKAFF. The J gene is TRBJ1-1, the V gene TRBV15; D is perhaps TRBD1 (5 bases). The V and J ends lost 3 bases and 9 bases respectively, with 17 bases between them. The CDR3 has 14 residues. CDR1 is LNHNV and CDR2 is YYDKDF in the germline V gene (reference sequence). Full variable domain (missing parts from reference TRBV15 and TRBJ1-1): DAMVIQNPRYQVTQFGKPVTLSCSQTLNHNVMYWYQQKSSQAPKLLFHYYDKDFNNEADTPDNFQSRRPNTSFCFLDIRSPGLGDTAMYLCATSRPSGVGKAFFGQGTRLTVV.